Here is one TCR beta chain with its context. Its matching antigen is unknown. This sample is part of a study of shared clonotypes between healthy human individuals. CDR3 length equals 15 residues. Unmatched junction bases numbered 7, after V lost 5 bases and J lost 6 bases. CDR1 and CDR2 (germline): WNHNN, SYGVQD (reference sequence). Overall study findings and caveats: Depth was large, yet rarefaction showed that sorted-subset sequencing was incomplete.

The genomic DNA of each subset was split evenly across several immunoSEQ plates. Only in-frame clones appear in the TCRdb table, and some are missing; sequencing was by immunoSEQ multiplex PCR. The table lists roughly 850,000 clones, 90% to 98% of them singletons. Naive CD8 cells were CD45RO-negative, positively selected for CCR7, excluding terminally differentiated effector memory CD45RA+ cells. The donors, all of them Caucasian adults, lived in Nashville, Tennessee. This chain uses TRBV10-1 with TRBJ2-1; 10 nucleotides match TRBD2. The origin of this receptor is a man younger than 40 in good health. Source material: naive CD8+ T cells sorted from blood. The CDR3 here is CASSKSGRATNEQFF. The CDR3 DNA reads as TGCGCCAGCAGTAAAAGCGGGAGGGCTACCAATGAGCAGTTCTTC.